This passage covers 21 T cell receptor beta chains from one sample sequenced in a study of blood T cell repertoires in COVID-19. The assay was immunoSEQ multiplex PCR, and TCRdb's table has in-frame clones only and misses some. The data show 26,000 or so clones, around nine tenths seen once. The sample taken for sequencing was peripheral blood. The source is a human donor in a cohort sampled during active COVID-19. The donor label of this sample is uncertain.

The chain combines TRBV5-1 with TRBJ2-7, with a possible D match to TRBD2 (5 bases). V lost 4 bases and J 2 bases, leaving 13 bases between the germline ends. The CDR3 is 14 residues long. Per germline, CDR1 SGHRS and CDR2 YFSETQ. The CDR3 DNA reads TGCGCCAGCAGCCCGGGGATGGCCCCCTACGAGCAGTACTTC. It translates to CASSPGMAPYEQYF.

CDR3 nucleotide sequence: TGTGCCAGCAGCCGCTACTCCTACAATGAGCAGTTCTTC. Translated, it gives CASSRYSYNEQFF. The chain recombines TRBV14 with TRBJ2-1; D is uncertain. Germline V CDR1 and CDR2: SGHDN, FVKESK. Trimming left V 4 bases short and J 0 bases short, with 4 bases between. The CDR3 runs 13 residues. Filled out from reference TRBV14 and TRBJ2-1, the complete variable domain reads EAGVTQFPSHSVIEKGQTVTLRCDPISGHDNLYWYRRVMGKEIKFLLHFVKESKQDESGMPNNRFLAERTGGTYSTLKVQPAELEDSGVYFCASSRYSYNEQFFGPGTRLTVL.

CDR3 sequence (DNA): TGTGCCAGCAGCTCTTCGGACAGAAACGAGCAGTACTTC. Amino acid sequence: CASSSSDRNEQYF. This rearrangement joins TRBV12-3 or TRBV12-4 to TRBJ2-7, with a weak D call TRBD1 (6 bases). Trimming took 6 bases from V and 5 from J, leaving 14 bases between them. CDR3 length: 13 amino acids.

The rearrangement links TRBV5-1 to TRBJ2-7; 9 bases fit TRBD2. CDR1 and CDR2 from the germline V gene are SGHRS and YFSETQ. V shed 3 bases, J shed 0 bases, and the junction held 10 bases outside the gene matches. This CDR3 has 17 amino acids. The CDR3 nucleotides are TGCGCCAGCAGCTGGGACCCTAGCGGGGCCGCCTCCTACGAGCAGTACTTC. Its protein is CASSWDPSGAASYEQYF.

The chain carries TRBV14 and TRBJ1-4; tentatively, D is TRBD1 (6 bases). Germline-derived CDR1 and CDR2 are SGHDN and FVKESK. The CDR3 loop spans 15 amino acids. With 6 bases removed from V and 2 bases from J, the gap between germline ends came to 13 bases. DNA for the CDR3: TGTGCCAGCAGTACCGTCACAGGGACTAATGAAAAACTGTTTTTT. This sequence encodes CASSTVTGTNEKLFF.

V is TRBV6-1 and J is TRBJ2-1, with 15 nucleotides matching TRBD2. Germline trimming cut 4 bases from V and 9 bases from J; bases unmatched to any gene: 10. This CDR3 has 17 residues. Germline assignment: CDR1 MNHNS and CDR2 SASEGT. The chain's CDR3 is CASSGLGLAGGQGEQFF. The CDR3 nucleotides read TGTGCCAGCAGTGGCCTAGGACTAGCGGGGGGGCAAGGTGAGCAGTTCTTC.

The V and J genes are TRBV30 and TRBJ1-1; D not certain. CDR1 is GTSNPN, CDR2 SVGIG, per germline (reference sequence). CDR3 length: 13 residues. V shed 3 bases and J shed 0 bases, with 8 bases lying between them. In DNA, the CDR3 is TGTGCCTGGAGGCGGGTCATGAACACTGAAGCTTTCTTT. This sequence encodes CAWRRVMNTEAFF. Filled out from reference TRBV30 and TRBJ1-1, the complete variable domain reads SQTIHQWPATLVQPVGSPLSLECTVEGTSNPNLYWYRQAAGRGLQLLFYSVGIGQISSEVPQNLSASRPQDRQFILSSKKLLLSDSGFYLCAWRRVMNTEAFFGQGTRLTVV.

The chain employs TRBV5-1 and TRBJ2-6; D is undetermined. The CDR3 runs 15 residues. CDR1 is SGHRS, CDR2 YFSETQ, per germline. The V end lost 1 base, the J end lost 2 bases, and 7 bases lay between the germline ends. The CDR3 loop reads CASSLTRAGANVLTF. CDR3 DNA sequence: TGCGCCAGCAGCTTGACCCGGGCTGGGGCCAACGTCCTGACTTTC. Full variable domain (outside the CDR3, taken from reference TRBV5-1 and TRBJ2-6): KAGVTQTPRYLIKTRGQQVTLSCSPISGHRSVSWYQQTPGQGLQFLFEYFSETQRNKGNFPGRFSGRQFSNSRSEMNVSTLELGDSALYLCASSLTRAGANVLTFGAGSRLTVL.

The V and J genes are TRBV7-3 and TRBJ2-1, with a weak D call TRBD1 (6 bases). CDR1 is SGHTA and CDR2 is FQGTGA in the germline V gene. The V end lost 5 bases, the J end lost 3 bases, and 14 bases lay between the germline ends. CDR3 length equals 15 residues. The CDR3 DNA reads TGTGCCAGCAGCCCCGATGGGGGCGACTACAATGAGCAGTTCTTC. Amino acid sequence: CASSPDGGDYNEQFF.

This chain connects TRBV7-2 to TRBJ1-3; D might be TRBD1 (6 bases). CDR3 length: 14 residues. V was pared by 1 base and J by 6 bases, with 10 bases between. Germline CDR1 is SGHTA and CDR2 is FQGNSA. In DNA, the CDR3 is TGTGCCAGCAGCTTAGGCAGGGGCATAAACACCATATATTTT. Protein sequence: CASSLGRGINTIYF.

The V and J genes are TRBV11-2 and TRBJ2-1; TRBD2 matches 9 bases. With V trimmed by 5 bases and J by 6 bases, 5 bases remained unmatched. CDR1 is SGHAT, CDR2 FQNNGV, per germline. CDR3 length: 14 amino acids. The CDR3 region is CASSLAGGPNEQFF. CDR3 sequence (DNA): TGTGCCAGCAGCCTCGCGGGGGGGCCCAATGAGCAGTTCTTC.

The chain uses TRBV5-6 and TRBJ1-3; no clear D. V lost 1 base and J 0 bases, leaving 5 bases between the germline ends. This CDR3 has 14 residues. Germline-derived CDR1 and CDR2 are SGHDT and YYEEEE. The CDR3 protein is CASSLTHSGNTIYF. The DNA of the CDR3 is TGTGCCAGCAGCTTGACACACTCTGGAAACACCATATATTTT. The full variable domain, rest sourced from reference TRBV5-6 and TRBJ1-3, is DAGVTQSPTHLIKTRGQQVTLRCSPKSGHDTVSWYQQALGQGPQFIFQYYEEEERQRGNFPDRFSGHQFPNYSSELNVNALLLGDSALYLCASSLTHSGNTIYFGEGSWLTVV.

The chain joins TRBV5-1 to TRBJ1-6; a possible D gene is TRBD1 (5 bases). The CDR3 consists of 15 residues. The germline gives CDR1 SGHRS, CDR2 YFSETQ. V lost 0 bases and J lost 3, with 7 bases in between. CDR3 residues: CASSLDQGYNSPLHF. The CDR3 DNA sequence: TGCGCCAGCAGCTTGGATCAGGGCTATAATTCACCCCTCCACTTT.

The rearrangement links TRBV28 to TRBJ2-1; TRBD2 matches 10 bases. This CDR3 spans 16 amino acids. Per the germline V gene, CDR1 is MDHEN and CDR2 is SYDVKM. V shed 3 bases and J 5 bases; nucleotides not matched to a gene: 7. CDR3 sequence (DNA): TGTGCCAGCAGTTTGGGGCTAGCGGGGGCCGACAATGAGCAGTTCTTC. Protein: CASSLGLAGADNEQFF.

The chain has TRBV5-1 and TRBJ2-7, with 9 bases fitting TRBD2. This CDR3 is built from 17 residues. Germline lookup yields CDR1 SGHRS and CDR2 YFSETQ. V lost 0 bases, J lost 0 bases, and 7 bases stayed unmatched. In DNA form, the CDR3 reads TGCGCCAGCAGCTTGGAAGGGGGACTAGCAAGCTCCTACGAGCAGTACTTC. It encodes CASSLEGGLASSYEQYF. Full variable domain (rest looked up from reference TRBV5-1 and TRBJ2-7): KAGVTQTPRYLIKTRGQQVTLSCSPISGHRSVSWYQQTPGQGLQFLFEYFSETQRNKGNFPGRFSGRQFSNSRSEMNVSTLELGDSALYLCASSLEGGLASSYEQYFGPGTRLTVT.

As regards this clone: Additional DNA sequences in this sample encode the identical CDR3. The chain couples TRBV5-1 to TRBJ1-1; TRBD1 matches 8 bases. The V and J ends lost 4 bases and 4 bases, in that order; junction bases with no gene match: 6. This CDR3 spans 14 amino acids. Germline V gene sequence: CDR1 SGHRS, CDR2 YFSETQ. The CDR3 here is CASSDTGGTTEAFF. The CDR3 DNA follows: TGCGCCAGCAGCGACACAGGGGGGACCACTGAAGCTTTCTTT.

The rearrangement joins TRBV2 to TRBJ2-7; D unresolved. V lost 2 bases to trimming and J lost 3 bases, with 2 bases between them. The CDR3 length is 11 residues. Per germline, CDR1 SNHLY and CDR2 FYNNEI. The CDR3 DNA reads as TGTGCCAGCAGTGAATACTACGAGCAGTACTTC. Protein: CASSEYYEQYF.

The rearrangement uses TRBV9 and TRBJ1-2, with TRBD1 matching 9 bases. Germline-derived CDR1 and CDR2 are SGDLS and YYNGEE. The CDR3 has 15 residues. V dropped 4 bases and J dropped 4; count of bases not matched to a gene: 8. This chain's CDR3 is CASSPTGGLSYGYTF. CDR3 nucleotide sequence: TGTGCCAGCAGCCCGACAGGGGGATTAAGCTATGGCTACACCTTC.

The chain combines TRBV28 with TRBJ1-1; D not resolved. Germline lookup yields CDR1 MDHEN and CDR2 SYDVKM. V was pared by 5 bases and J by 6 bases, with 13 bases between. This CDR3 has 13 amino acids. The CDR3 loop is CASSPPVTAEAFF. The CDR3 DNA sequence: TGTGCCAGCAGTCCCCCTGTTACGGCTGAAGCTTTCTTT.

This clone was found once. The J gene is TRBJ1-2, the V gene TRBV24-1; D gene ambiguous. The CDR3 is made up of 12 amino acids. Per germline, CDR1 KGHDR and CDR2 SFDVKD. The V and J ends lost 5 bases and 3 bases respectively, with 6 bases between them. CDR3 in amino acids: CATSGGDYGYTF. In nucleotides, the CDR3 is TGTGCCACCAGTGGAGGTGACTATGGCTACACCTTC.

The chain is built from TRBV11-2 and TRBJ2-5; D ambiguous. The CDR3 is made up of 15 amino acids. V lost 7 bases and J 1 base, leaving 16 bases between the germline ends. In germline, CDR1 is SGHAT, CDR2 FQNNGV. The CDR3 region has the DNA TGTGCCAGCAAGCGATCAATCAAAGGCCAAGAGACCCAGTACTTC. Translated, it gives CASKRSIKGQETQYF.